This T cell receptor beta chain was sequenced during a study of CXCR3-negative and CXCR3-positive naive CD8 T cells. Study summary: TRB reads totalled about 140 million, about 1.5 +/- 0.3 million per library. Overall study results and limits: High diversity, comparable across both naive subsets, contrasted with much lower diversity in memory CD8+ cells. Hydrophobicity of TRB CDR3s was greater in CXCR3-positive naive cells than in CXCR3-negative naive cells. Memory, not naive, CXCR3-negative and CXCR3-positive cells differed in TRBV-TRBJ usage.

On this clonotype: As yet, its antigen is unknown.

This CDR3 has 15 residues. CDR1 LGHNA and CDR2 YSLEER come from the germline V gene. With UMI labels, 5' RACE was used to prepare the TRB cDNA libraries. For each CDR3 protein, TCRdb gives one entry from its re-call of the 5' RACE reads, without DNA. The sample has about 50,000 distinct CDR3 sequences, and its top ten clones hold 0.55% to 0.6%. Triplicate roughly 300,000-cell sorts were made of each CD8+ T cell subset. This chain connects TRBV4-3 to TRBJ1-4; the TCRdb D gene call, TRBD1, has no DNA to confirm it. The clonotype was recovered from a human donor in good health. Some clones in this sample may be carry-over from other donors' samples. Sequenced sample: naive CXCR3+ CD8+ T cells from blood. Subset given: CD45RO-CCR7+CD27+CD95- naive CD8+ T cells expressing CXCR3 (TNR3+). The CDR3 region is CASSHDSGGNEKLFF.